The 25 T cell receptor beta chains in this list originate from one sample, sequenced in a study of control samples from healthy donors and cancer patients. Here immunoSEQ multiplex PCR was the method, and the copy in TCRdb shows in-frame clones only, minus some. The table shows 45,000 to 70,000 clones, with approximately 89% occurring only once. Sequencing was done on a sample of PBMCs. These receptor sequences come from a man younger than 40 with colorectal cancer.

The chain links TRBV19 to TRBJ2-1; TRBD2 matches at 7 bases. The CDR3 spans 16 residues. Germline V gene lookup returns CDR1 LNHDA and CDR2 SQIVND (reference sequence). The V and J ends lost 3 bases and 5 bases, in that order; junction bases with no gene match: 10. The chain's CDR3 is CASSITGGGIDNEQFF. The CDR3, as DNA: TGTGCCAGTAGTATTACGGGGGGAGGGATCGACAATGAGCAGTTCTTC. The full variable domain, completed using reference TRBV19 and TRBJ2-1, is DGGITQSPKYLFRKEGQNVTLSCEQNLNHDAMYWYRQDPGQGLRLIYYSQIVNDFQKGDIAEGYSVSREKKESFPLTVTSAQKNPTAFYLCASSITGGGIDNEQFFGPGTRLTVL.

The table lists this clone with a count of one. The V call is TRBV3-1 (or the pseudogene TRBV3-2), the J call TRBJ2-5; D uncertain. V lost 1 base, J lost 5 bases, and 17 bases lay in between. The CDR3 covers 16 residues. Germline values: CDR1 LGHDT, CDR2 YNNKEL (reference sequence). DNA of the CDR3: TGTGCCAGCAGCCAAGGTCATAGGGCCCTGGCGGAGACCCAGTACTTC. Its protein product is CASSQGHRALAETQYF.

The V and J genes are TRBV19 and TRBJ1-2, with D perhaps TRBD1 (5 bases). Trimming left V 6 bases short and J 6 bases short, with 20 bases between. The CDR3 length is 15 residues. Germline CDR1 LNHDA, CDR2 SQIVND (reference sequence). The CDR3 region has the DNA TGTGCCAGTAGGGTGGGGTCCTCCGAAGGGGATGGCTACACCTTC. Protein sequence: CASRVGSSEGDGYTF. The full variable domain, in which reference TRBV19 and TRBJ1-2 provide the parts outside the CDR3, is DGGITQSPKYLFRKEGQNVTLSCEQNLNHDAMYWYRQDPGQGLRLIYYSQIVNDFQKGDIAEGYSVSREKKESFPLTVTSAQKNPTAFYLCASRVGSSEGDGYTFGSGTRLTVV.

V and J are TRBV5-1 and TRBJ1-4; D is ambiguous. Between the trimmed V and J ends, which lost 4 bases and 0 bases, there was a span of 10 bases. The V gene's germline CDR1 is SGHRS and CDR2 YFSETQ. The length of the CDR3 is 15 residues. CDR3 amino acids: CASSPTDTTNEKLFF. In DNA form, the CDR3 reads TGCGCCAGCAGCCCCACAGACACAACTAATGAAAAACTGTTTTTT.

The genes are TRBV6-5 and TRBJ1-2; possible D gene TRBD1, 6 bases. Germline V CDR1 and CDR2: MNHEY, SVGAGI. The CDR3 loop spans 14 amino acids. Trimming took off 6 bases at V and 0 bases at J, with 11 bases between the two ends. This CDR3 is CASSTGSSNYGYTF. The CDR3 coding sequence is TGTGCCAGCAGCACAGGGTCTTCTAACTATGGCTACACCTTC.

CDR3 sequence reads: CASSKTATEQFF. Written as DNA, the CDR3 is TGTGCCAGCAGCAAGACAGCTACTGAGCAGTTCTTC. The J gene is TRBJ2-1, the V gene TRBV11-3; a possible D gene is TRBD1 (5 bases). The CDR3 contains 12 residues. Between the trimmed V and J ends, which lost 5 bases and 9 bases, there was a span of 11 bases. Germline CDR1 reads SGHNT; CDR2 reads YENEEA.

Only one count was recorded for this clone. This sequence joins TRBV24-1 and TRBJ2-2; the match to TRBD1 covers 9 bases. CDR1 and CDR2 from the germline V gene are KGHDR and SFDVKD. The J segment lost 3 bases and the V segment lost 4 bases, leaving 2 bases of the junction unmatched. The CDR3 is made up of 15 amino acids. The CDR3 coding sequence is TGTGCCACCAGTGACCGACAGGGGGACACCGGGGAGCTGTTTTTT. This sequence encodes CATSDRQGDTGELFF.

V is TRBV6-5 and J is TRBJ1-2, with D possibly being TRBD1 (6 bases). The CDR3 spans 13 residues. V lost 4 bases and J lost 13, with 19 bases in between. Germline V gene lookup returns CDR1 MNHEY and CDR2 SVGAGI. CDR3 residues: CASSSGHGLGVTF. CDR3 bases: TGTGCCAGCAGTTCGGGACATGGGCTGGGCGTCACCTTC.

The V call is TRBV10-3, the J call TRBJ1-2, with 7 bases matching TRBD1. Germline CDR1 and CDR2: ENHRY and SYGVKD. Trimming took 7 bases from V and 8 from J; bases not matched to a gene: 10. CDR3 size: 13 residues. The CDR3 nucleotides read TGTGCCATCACCGGGACAGCTGGTTTAGGCTACACCTTC. Translation gives CAITGTAGLGYTF.

This clone was found a few times. This chain connects TRBV6-6 to TRBJ2-7, with 9 bases aligning to TRBD1. The germline gives CDR1 MNHNY, CDR2 SVGAGI (reference sequence). The CDR3 spans 13 residues. Trimming cost V 5 bases and J 6 bases; bases outside gene matches: 5. CDR3 bases: TGTGCCAGCAGTCCTGGGACAGGGAGCGAGCAGTACTTC. This gives the protein CASSPGTGSEQYF.

This chain uses TRBV19 with TRBJ2-1, with 9 bases identical to TRBD2. This CDR3 comprises 15 residues. Trimming at V came to 0 bases and at J to 6 bases, leaving 3 bases not matched to a gene. Germline-derived CDR1 and CDR2 are LNHDA and SQIVND (reference sequence). DNA for the CDR3: TGTGCCAGTAGTATAGATTGGCGGGAGGGCAATGAGCAGTTCTTC. Translated: CASSIDWREGNEQFF.

V gene TRBV7-2 combines with J gene TRBJ1-1; TRBD1 agrees at 7 bases. CDR1 is SGHTA and CDR2 is FQGNSA in the germline V gene. The CDR3 loop spans 15 amino acids. Trimming at V came to 4 bases and at J to 0 bases, leaving 5 bases not matched to a gene. As DNA, the CDR3 is TGTGCCAGCAGCTGGGCGGGACAGCTGAACACTGAAGCTTTCTTT. Residues: CASSWAGQLNTEAFF.

The V and J genes are TRBV19 and TRBJ2-6; TRBD1 is a possible D gene (5 bases). Germline V gene sequence: CDR1 LNHDA, CDR2 SQIVND (reference sequence). The CDR3 consists of 15 residues. V was shortened by 10 bases and J by 0 bases, with 13 bases between the two germline ends. CDR3 bases: TGTGCCACGCGACAGAGTTACTCTGGGGCCAACGTCCTGACTTTC. It specifies CATRQSYSGANVLTF.

This rearrangement joins TRBV29-1 to TRBJ2-4; tentative D call: TRBD2 (6 bases). Deletions cut 3 bases from V and 1 base from J, with 16 bases between. Germline V gene sequence: CDR1 SQVTM, CDR2 ANQGSEA. This CDR3 is built from 16 residues. The CDR3 reads CSVEGEDRSAKNIQYF. In DNA, the CDR3 is TGCAGCGTTGAGGGGGAGGACCGTAGCGCCAAAAACATTCAGTACTTC.

The chain recombines TRBV5-4 with TRBJ1-6; 7 positions match TRBD1. The CDR3 is made up of 17 amino acids. V shed 4 bases, J shed 7 bases, and the junction held 14 bases outside the gene matches. Germline-derived CDR1 and CDR2 are SGHNT and YYREEE (reference sequence). This CDR3 is CASSLGGGGAENSPLHF. Written as DNA, the CDR3 is TGTGCCAGCAGCCTAGGTGGAGGGGGCGCCGAGAATTCACCCCTCCACTTT. Filled out from reference TRBV5-4 and TRBJ1-6, the complete variable domain reads ETGVTQSPTHLIKTRGQQVTLRCSSQSGHNTVSWYQQALGQGPQFIFQYYREEENGRGNFPPRFSGLQFPNYSSELNVNALELDDSALYLCASSLGGGGAENSPLHFGNGTRLTVT.

This clone was recorded only once. The J gene is TRBJ1-2, the V gene TRBV12-1; no check of the table's D call, TRBD1, against the DNA was made. TRBV12-1 is recorded as a pseudogene. The CDR3 contains 12 residues. CDR3 sequence: CASRMTDSGYTF. CDR3 coding DNA: TGTGCCAGCAGAATGACAGACTCTGGCTACACCTTC.

The chain combines TRBV6-2 or TRBV6-3 with TRBJ1-1; D is unresolved. From germline, CDR1 is MNHEY and CDR2 SVGEGT. Trimming took off 6 bases at V and 8 bases at J, with 19 bases between the two ends. This CDR3 spans 14 amino acids. The CDR3 DNA sequence: TGTGCCAGCAGCACCTCCTTACACGCAAAAGAAGCTTTCTTT. Its translation: CASSTSLHAKEAFF.

The chain employs TRBV6-2 or TRBV6-3 and TRBJ2-1, with 9 bases matching TRBD1. CDR1 and CDR2 from the germline V gene are MNHEY and SVGEGT. V shed 6 bases and J 3 bases; nucleotides not matched to a gene: 6. This CDR3 spans 15 amino acids. CDR3: CASSPWTGDYNEQFF. The CDR3 region has the DNA TGTGCCAGCAGCCCCTGGACAGGGGACTACAATGAGCAGTTCTTC.

V gene TRBV27 combines with J gene TRBJ1-5; a weak D match, TRBD1 (5 bases). CDR3 length equals 15 residues. V gave up 0 bases and J gave up 7 bases, with 13 bases separating them. CDR1 MNHEY and CDR2 SMNVEV come from the germline V gene (reference sequence). The CDR3 region has the DNA TGTGCCAGCAGTTTATCGATAGGGGCTGGACAGCCCCAGCATTTT. It codes for CASSLSIGAGQPQHF.

The genes are TRBV12-3 or TRBV12-4 and TRBJ2-7; 7 bases fit TRBD1. V was clipped by 5 bases and J by 4 bases; unmatched bases: 5. CDR3 length equals 13 residues. The CDR3 bases are TGTGCCAGCAGTCGGGACAGCTTTTACGAGCAGTACTTC. As protein: CASSRDSFYEQYF.

This chain joins TRBV4-1 and TRBJ1-6, with D maybe TRBD1 (5 bases). The CDR3 contains 15 residues. The germline gives CDR1 MGHRA, CDR2 YSYEKL. Trimming took off 2 bases at V and 8 bases at J, with 13 bases between the two ends. This CDR3 reads CASSQFTGTYSPLHF. The CDR3 nucleotides are TGCGCCAGCAGCCAATTTACCGGGACTTATTCACCCCTCCACTTT.

This clone showed up just once. The chain couples TRBV9 to TRBJ1-6; the match to TRBD1 covers 9 bases. Germline lookup yields CDR1 SGDLS and CDR2 YYNGEE. V lost 0 bases, J lost 9 bases, and 7 bases stayed unmatched. This CDR3 region has 16 residues. The CDR3 is CASSVAPGQGFSPLHF. CDR3 sequence (DNA): TGTGCCAGCAGCGTAGCCCCGGGACAGGGTTTTTCACCCCTCCACTTT.

The chain employs TRBV4-1 and TRBJ2-1; 10 bases line up with TRBD2. This CDR3 comprises 15 residues. The ends lost 6 bases at V and 9 bases at J; junction bases unmatched: 11. Germline V gene data show CDR1 as MGHRA and CDR2 as YSYEKL. The CDR3 reads CASSPSGGHGGEQFF. The DNA of the CDR3 is TGCGCCAGCAGTCCTAGCGGGGGCCACGGCGGTGAGCAGTTCTTC.

V is TRBV4-3 and J is TRBJ1-4, with a tentative D call TRBD1 (6 bases). Germline values: CDR1 LGHNA, CDR2 YSLEER. V shed 0 bases and J shed 8 bases, with 16 bases lying between them. The CDR3 is 16 amino acids. CDR3 sequence reads: CASSQETGRGGEKLFF. The CDR3 DNA follows: TGCGCCAGCAGCCAAGAAACAGGCAGGGGAGGCGAAAAACTGTTTTTT.

This rearrangement joins TRBV10-3 to TRBJ1-5; D is undetermined. From germline, CDR1 is ENHRY and CDR2 SYGVKD. Between the trimmed V and J ends, which lost 4 bases and 9 bases, there was a span of 13 bases. The CDR3 is made up of 13 amino acids. CDR3 amino acids: CAISGADRGPQHF. In DNA form, the CDR3 reads TGTGCCATCAGTGGGGCCGACCGGGGGCCCCAGCATTTT.